This T cell receptor beta chain derives from a study of cytomegalovirus exposure and HLA in healthy donors. The table lists this clone with a count of one. Primers for the PCR totalled 60 Vbeta and 13 Jbeta. The assay was immunoSEQ multiplex PCR, and TCRdb's table has in-frame clones only and misses some. The sample lists 150,000 to 200,000 clones; around 77% were seen once. CDR3 length equals 14 residues. Unmatched junction bases numbered 3, after V lost 5 bases and J lost 5 bases. The germline V gene has CDR1 MNHEY and CDR2 SMNVEV (reference sequence). The clonotype comes from a man aged 55 to 70 in good health and CMV-seronegative. The rearrangement uses TRBV27 and TRBJ2-7; 13 bases match TRBD2. The source material was PBMCs. For the CDR3, the DNA is TGTGCCAGCAGTCCCGGGACTAGCGGGAACGAGCAGTACTTC. It specifies CASSPGTSGNEQYF.